The 17 T cell receptor beta chains below were found in one sample sequenced in a study of cytomegalovirus exposure and HLA in healthy donors (dated by TCRdb to 2016 to 2017). The library was produced with the immunoSEQ multiplex PCR assay. The clones in this table, taken by TCRdb from immuneACCESS, are in-frame only. Not every clone is retained; where verified, under half of the shortfall comes from an unresolved V gene, and the cause of the rest is unknown. Recorded for this sample are roughly 200,000 clones; roughly 81% of them occurred a single time. The ten top clones hold 1% to 1.5% of the sample. The sample consisted of PBMCs. The receptors were sampled from a woman in her twenties or thirties in good health and CMV-seronegative.

The V and J genes are TRBV27 and TRBJ2-1; D is ambiguous. The germline V and J ends were trimmed by 0 bases and 4 bases, with 13 bases remaining between them. CDR1 is MNHEY and CDR2 is SMNVEV in the germline V gene (reference sequence). There are 16 residues in the CDR3. This chain's CDR3 is CASSLSAPGLYNEQFF. The CDR3 DNA reads TGTGCCAGCAGTTTATCCGCTCCAGGCTTATACAATGAGCAGTTCTTC.

This clone was seen a handful of times. The rearrangement uses TRBV30 and TRBJ2-7, with D perhaps TRBD2 (5 bases). Trimming removed 0 bases at V and 3 bases at J, with 9 bases between. CDR1 GTSNPN and CDR2 SVGIG come from the germline V gene (reference sequence). CDR3 length: 13 amino acids. The CDR3 DNA reads as TGTGCCTGGAGTGTTACCACTAGCTACGAGCAGTACTTC. Amino acid sequence: CAWSVTTSYEQYF.

In this sample, this clone turned up once. V and J are TRBV18 and TRBJ2-5, with 7 nucleotides matching TRBD1. The CDR3 runs to 15 residues. With V trimmed by 0 bases and J by 4 bases, 5 bases remained unmatched. Germline V gene sequence: CDR1 KGHSH, CDR2 LQKENI. In DNA, the CDR3 is TGTGCCAGCTCACCACCCAGTTCAGGGGGAGAGACCCAGTACTTC. It specifies CASSPPSSGGETQYF.

The rearrangement links TRBV11-1 to TRBJ1-3; D gene unclear. Germline V gene data show CDR1 as SGHAT and CDR2 as FQDESV (reference sequence). The CDR3 spans 13 residues. Between the trimmed V and J ends, which lost 5 bases and 4 bases, there was a span of 9 bases. The CDR3 sequence is CASSPSQGNTIYF. CDR3 DNA sequence: TGTGCCAGCAGCCCATCTCAGGGAAACACCATATATTTT.

The table lists this clone with a few counts. This sequence joins TRBV12-5 and TRBJ2-2; TRBD1 agrees at 9 bases. CDR1 LGHNT and CDR2 FRNRAP come from the germline V gene. Trimming cost V 3 bases and J 6 bases; bases outside gene matches: 8. This CDR3 region has 16 residues. CDR3: CASGFYRGQGAGELFF. The CDR3 DNA sequence: TGTGCTAGTGGTTTTTATCGGGGACAGGGTGCCGGGGAGCTGTTTTTT.

The chain carries TRBV5-1 and TRBJ2-7, with D perhaps matching TRBD1 (6 bases). V lost 4 bases and J 3 bases, leaving 14 bases between the germline ends. CDR1 and CDR2 (germline): SGHRS, YFSETQ. The length of the CDR3 is 14 residues. This CDR3 is CASSPQTGRYEQYF. The CDR3 coding sequence is TGCGCCAGCAGCCCCCAGACAGGCCGCTACGAGCAGTACTTC.

J is TRBJ2-6 and V is TRBV6-6, with 7 bases that match TRBD1. After removal of 10 bases from V and 1 base from J, the junction contained 10 bases not matched to a gene. CDR1 MNHNY and CDR2 SVGAGI come from the germline V gene (reference sequence). The CDR3 extends over 16 amino acids. In DNA form, the CDR3 reads TGTGCCACCAACAGGGGCATTGGGTCTGGGGCCAACGTCCTGACTTTC. The encoded protein is CATNRGIGSGANVLTF.

The chain combines TRBV5-1 with TRBJ2-3; D uncertain. V lost 0 bases, J lost 4 bases, and 6 bases lay in between. The germline gives CDR1 SGHRS, CDR2 YFSETQ. This CDR3 is built from 13 residues. Written as DNA, the CDR3 is TGCGCCAGCAGCTTGGCCGAGGCAGATACGCAGTATTTT. It codes for CASSLAEADTQYF.

This sequence joins TRBV27 and TRBJ2-1, with 8 bases fitting TRBD1. This CDR3 has 17 residues. Germline CDR1 MNHEY, CDR2 SMNVEV (reference sequence). The trim removed 10 bases at V and 5 bases at J, leaving 19 bases unmatched. CDR3 bases: TGTGCCAAAAAACCCATAGCCCGGGACAGGCTAAACAATGAGCAGTTCTTC. This gives the protein CAKKPIARDRLNNEQFF.

V usage is TRBV11-1 and J usage is TRBJ1-6, with D hard to call. The CDR3 spans 14 residues. The germline V gene encodes CDR1 SGHAT and CDR2 FQDESV (reference sequence). V lost 5 bases, J lost 6 bases, and 11 bases lay in between. CDR3 nucleotide sequence: TGTGCCAGCAGCCCGGGAACCTTTAATTCACCCCTCCACTTT. Residues: CASSPGTFNSPLHF.

This chain links TRBV4-2 with TRBJ1-2, with TRBD1 matching 8 bases. The junction had 4 bases not matched to a gene; V was cut back by 4 bases and J by 3 bases. Germline-derived CDR1 and CDR2 are LGHNA and YNFKEQ. The CDR3 is 14 amino acids. CDR3 residues: CASSLSDRDYGYTF. The CDR3 nucleotides read TGTGCCAGCAGCCTATCGGACAGGGACTATGGCTACACCTTC.

This chain links TRBV13 with TRBJ2-2; no clear D gene. This CDR3 is 11 amino acids long. Per germline, CDR1 PRHDT and CDR2 FYEKMQ (reference sequence). V lost 3 bases to trimming and J lost 7 bases, with 3 bases between them. CDR3 residues: CASSFYGELFF. The CDR3 DNA sequence: TGTGCCAGCAGCTTCTACGGGGAGCTGTTTTTT.

The chain uses TRBV10-2 and TRBJ1-1, with 8 bases identical to TRBD1. V was clipped by 6 bases and J by 0 bases; unmatched bases: 3. The length of the CDR3 is 14 residues. Looked up from germline, CDR1 is WSHSY and CDR2 is SAAADI. The CDR3 sequence is CASRETGVNTEAFF. The CDR3 nucleotides read TGCGCCAGCAGAGAGACAGGGGTGAACACTGAAGCTTTCTTT.

The J gene is TRBJ1-4, the V gene TRBV19; possibly TRBD1 for D (6 bases). The germline V gene encodes CDR1 LNHDA and CDR2 SQIVND (reference sequence). The CDR3 length is 15 residues. V gave up 7 bases and J gave up 2 bases, with 14 bases separating them. The CDR3 protein is CASTDSRGTNEKLFF. The CDR3 coding sequence is TGTGCCAGTACCGATTCCAGGGGTACTAATGAAAAACTGTTTTTT.

The V gene is TRBV9, the J gene TRBJ2-7, with 7 nucleotides matching TRBD1. CDR3 size: 16 residues. J gave up 4 bases and V 4 bases, and 14 bases lay outside the gene matches. CDR1 and CDR2 from the germline V gene are SGDLS and YYNGEE. The DNA for the CDR3 is TGTGCCAGCAGCCCCCCTAGACAGGGATCCCCTTACGAGCAGTACTTC. It encodes CASSPPRQGSPYEQYF.

The chain is built from TRBV6-1 and TRBJ2-5; D call uncertain. The germline gives CDR1 MNHNS, CDR2 SASEGT. V was cut by 3 bases and J by 5 bases, with 13 bases left in between. The CDR3 runs 14 residues. CDR3 in amino acids: CASSEGSYVETQYF. The DNA for the CDR3 is TGTGCCAGCAGTGAGGGCAGCTATGTTGAGACCCAGTACTTC.

The chain uses TRBV5-1 and TRBJ2-1; 7 bases map to TRBD2. CDR3 size: 19 residues. Germline lookup yields CDR1 SGHRS and CDR2 YFSETQ. V lost 3 bases to trimming and J lost 4 bases; unmatched junction nucleotides: 19. The chain's CDR3 is CASSSRVAEAGSIYNEQFF. CDR3 DNA: TGCGCCAGCAGCTCCCGAGTTGCGGAAGCGGGGAGTATTTACAATGAGCAGTTCTTC.